This T cell receptor (beta chain) was sequenced during a study of vaccination and CD4 T cells after COVID-19. Treatment meaning: roughly 10-day PBMC culture with coronavirus spike peptide pools or control peptides (ViraFEST assay). The V gene's germline CDR1 is SGHDT and CDR2 YYEEEE. The CDR3 consists of 15 residues. The V and J ends lost 4 bases and 0 bases respectively, with 11 bases between them. Cultured CD4+ T cells had their DNA profiled by the Oncomine TCR Beta short-read assay. TCRdb processed the PCR reads anew with MiXCR; each CDR3 protein has one entry. Of some 12,000 distinct CDR3 sequences listed, around two fifths were seen once; the top ten hold over 20%. Concerning this clonotype itself: What it binds is unknown.

The sample taken for sequencing was CD4+ T cells from blood, cultured in vitro. This receptor was taken from a human donor who had recovered from COVID-19. V and J are TRBV5-6 and TRBJ1-3; no definite D call. The DNA for the CDR3 is TGTGCCAGCAGCGACACAGCCCTCTCTGGAAACACCATATATTTT. Residues: CASSDTALSGNTIYF.